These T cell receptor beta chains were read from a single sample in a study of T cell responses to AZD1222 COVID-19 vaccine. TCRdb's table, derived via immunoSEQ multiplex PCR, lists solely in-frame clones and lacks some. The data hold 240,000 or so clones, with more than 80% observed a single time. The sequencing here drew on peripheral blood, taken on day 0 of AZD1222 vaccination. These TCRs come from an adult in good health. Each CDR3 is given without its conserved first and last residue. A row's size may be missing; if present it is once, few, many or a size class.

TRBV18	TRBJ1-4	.	ASSPWRAREKLF
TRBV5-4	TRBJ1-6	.	ASSSDGTGKGISPLH
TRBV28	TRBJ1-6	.	ASSLVGRFNSPLH
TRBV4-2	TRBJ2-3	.	ASSPTHGSGDTQY
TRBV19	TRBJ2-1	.	ASSERGGLNEQF
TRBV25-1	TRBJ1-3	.	ASSEDVWDTIY
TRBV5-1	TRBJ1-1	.	ASRVADSFTEAF
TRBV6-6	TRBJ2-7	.	ASSSSGGEQY
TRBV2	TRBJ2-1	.	ASRGTGEGYNEQF
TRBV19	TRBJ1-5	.	ASSVSSGTPRAPQH
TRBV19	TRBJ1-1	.	ASSIQNTEAF
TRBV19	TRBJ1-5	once	ASSIDSGDQPQH
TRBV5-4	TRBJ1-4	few	ASSSPGPTEKLF
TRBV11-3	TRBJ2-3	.	ASSLNPSGRGTDTQY
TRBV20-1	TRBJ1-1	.	SALQNTEAF
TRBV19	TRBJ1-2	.	ASSRAGNDGYT